Listed here are 20 T cell receptor beta chains from one sample, sequenced in a study of blood T cells in healthy people across ages. Combining a sample-barcoded 5' primer with a J-beta primer mix, a second PCR ran for about 7 to 11 cycles. Via MiXCR, TCRdb re-called the 5' RACE reads, giving one row per CDR3 protein. The table records around 1.7 million distinct CDR3 sequences, 25% to 30% of them present only once. Specimen: blood. These TCRs come from a woman aged 25-40 years in good health.

The table lists this clonotype with a few counts. This chain links TRBV5-6 with TRBJ1-1, with 8 bases lining up with TRBD1. This CDR3 contains 16 residues. V lost 1 base, J lost 0 bases, and 5 bases stayed unmatched. Germline V gene sequence: CDR1 SGHDT, CDR2 YYEEEE. DNA for the CDR3: TGTGCCAGCAGCTTGAAGCGACAGGGGATGAACACTGAAGCTTTCTTT. This sequence encodes CASSLKRQGMNTEAFF.

This clonotype was detected only a few times. The gene calls are TRBV12-3 or TRBV12-4 and TRBJ2-7, with D tentatively TRBD1 (6 bases). CDR3 length: 13 amino acids. V shed 3 bases and J shed 5 bases, with 11 bases lying between them. The CDR3 is CASSFNPGDEQYF. DNA for the CDR3: TGTGCCAGCAGTTTTAATCCAGGGGACGAGCAGTACTTC.

The chain joins TRBV6-5 to TRBJ2-1; 10 positions match TRBD2. Trimming at V came to 2 bases and at J to 5 bases, leaving 6 bases not matched to a gene. Germline CDR1 is MNHEY and CDR2 is SVGAGI. The CDR3 is 16 residues long. The CDR3 nucleotides are TGTGCCAGCAGTTACGGGACTAGCGCGCCTCACAATGAGCAGTTCTTC. Encoded protein: CASSYGTSAPHNEQFF.

This clonotype has more than one count but fewer than ten. The rearrangement joins TRBV28 to TRBJ1-4, with D maybe TRBD1 (5 bases). The CDR3 contains 14 residues. The germline V gene encodes CDR1 MDHEN and CDR2 SYDVKM. Deletions cut 3 bases from V and 8 bases from J, with 13 bases between. The CDR3 reads CASSFGGVREKLFF. CDR3 bases: TGTGCCAGCAGTTTCGGGGGGGTTCGGGAAAAACTGTTTTTT.

The table lists this clonotype with a few counts. The DNA of the CDR3 is TGCAGTGCTAGAGGGTCTCCCTCAAATTCACCCCTCCACTTT. Amino acid sequence: CSARGSPSNSPLHF. The rearrangement joins TRBV20-1 to TRBJ1-6; D is unclear. Germline values: CDR1 DFQATT, CDR2 SNEGSKA (reference sequence). The CDR3 has 14 amino acids. V lost 1 base, J lost 7 bases, and 11 bases lay in between.

The genes are TRBV7-2 and TRBJ1-2; D gene unclear. CDR3 size: 15 residues. Germline lookup yields CDR1 SGHTA and CDR2 FQGNSA. Deletions cut 5 bases from V and 2 bases from J, with 15 bases between. This chain's CDR3 is CASSPDPTLNYGYTF. The CDR3 DNA sequence: TGTGCCAGCAGCCCCGATCCGACCCTGAACTATGGCTACACCTTC.

This clonotype was observed many times. The chain uses TRBV20-1 and TRBJ2-3; D call uncertain. Between the trimmed V and J ends, which lost 5 bases and 4 bases, there was a span of 7 bases. The CDR3 has 11 residues. Germline loops: CDR1 DFQATT, CDR2 SNEGSKA (reference sequence). The CDR3 spells CSALYSDTQYF. The CDR3 DNA is TGCAGTGCTTTGTACTCAGATACGCAGTATTTT.

This clonotype was seen a handful of times. The V call is TRBV20-1, the J call TRBJ1-4; D is possibly TRBD1 (5 bases). V was shortened by 6 bases and J by 3 bases, with 14 bases between the two germline ends. The CDR3 spans 14 residues. Germline V gene data show CDR1 as DFQATT and CDR2 as SNEGSKA (reference sequence). CDR3 nucleotide sequence: TGCAGTGCCCGAGGGAGGGGAGCTAATGAAAAACTGTTTTTT. Residues: CSARGRGANEKLFF.

As for this clonotype: This may be a read error, as it is one base from a much larger clone. J is TRBJ2-6 and V is TRBV29-1; unclear D gene. V gave up 4 bases and J gave up 2 bases, with 6 bases separating them. The CDR3 is made up of 13 amino acids. The germline CDR1 and CDR2 sequences are SQVTM and ANQGSEA. The CDR3 sequence is CSVVSTGANVLTF. As DNA, the CDR3 is TGCAGCGTTGTTAGCACTGGGGCCAACGTCCTGACTTTC.

This clonotype was observed a handful of times. The V and J genes are TRBV29-1 and TRBJ1-1, with TRBD1 identical over 12 bases. Trimming cost V 3 bases and J 5 bases; bases outside gene matches: 10. Germline CDR1 SQVTM, CDR2 ANQGSEA. The CDR3 is 16 residues long. DNA for the CDR3: TGCAGCGTTGACCCGGGACAGGGGGCGATAAAAACTGAAGCTTTCTTT. Its translation: CSVDPGQGAIKTEAFF.

This clonotype was counted between two and nine times. The chain employs TRBV9 and TRBJ2-1, with D tentatively TRBD2 (6 bases). This CDR3 is 15 amino acids long. The V gene lost 4 bases and the J gene lost 8 bases, with 19 bases spanning the gap. The germline V gene has CDR1 SGDLS and CDR2 YYNGEE. Here the CDR3 DNA reads TGTGCCAGCAGCTCAAAGGGACTCGGTGGCGATGAGCAGTTCTTC. It translates to CASSSKGLGGDEQFF.

The chain carries TRBV5-1 and TRBJ2-4; 13 bases align to TRBD2. Germline V lookup: CDR1 SGHRS, CDR2 YFSETQ. Trimming removed 5 bases from V and 13 bases from J; junction bases left unmatched: 12. This CDR3 comprises 15 residues. The CDR3 coding sequence is TGCGCCAGCAGGCGACTAGCGGGGGGTTTCAATGAGCAGTACTTC. Its protein product is CASRRLAGGFNEQYF.

This clonotype was counted between two and nine times. This rearrangement joins TRBV4-1 to TRBJ2-5; D is perhaps TRBD1 or TRBD2 (5 bases each). The J call may be faulty, since TRBJ2-7 better matches the DNA end. Germline loops: CDR1 MGHRA, CDR2 YSYEKL. The CDR3 covers 14 residues. The CDR3 loop reads CASSQGDGVNEQYF. The CDR3 bases are TGCGCCAGCAGCCAAGGGGACGGGGTGAACGAGCAGTACTTC.

This clonotype was seen a handful of times. The chain recombines TRBV19 with TRBJ1-5; no firm D call. Per germline, CDR1 LNHDA and CDR2 SQIVND (reference sequence). Trimming pared 5 bases from V and 4 bases from J, leaving 12 bases between. There are 14 residues in the CDR3. The CDR3 sequence is CASSSREMNQPQHF. The CDR3, as DNA: TGTGCCAGTAGTTCGCGCGAGATGAATCAGCCCCAGCATTTT.

J is TRBJ1-1 and V is TRBV7-9; D unresolved. This CDR3 is 12 amino acids long. Germline values: CDR1 SEHNR, CDR2 FQNEAQ (reference sequence). V was shortened by 1 base and J by 5 bases, with 5 bases between the two germline ends. The CDR3 region has the DNA TGTGCCAGCAGCTTAGTAGAAACTGAAGCTTTCTTT. Translated, it gives CASSLVETEAFF.

This clonotype was found a few times. The chain couples TRBV27 to TRBJ2-3, with a possible D match to TRBD1 (6 bases). V dropped 5 bases and J dropped 2 bases, with 14 bases sitting between them. The V gene's germline CDR1 is MNHEY and CDR2 SMNVEV (reference sequence). The CDR3 runs to 15 residues. The CDR3 loop reads CASSPGQSYTDTQYF. In nucleotides, the CDR3 is TGTGCCAGCAGTCCCGGACAGAGCTACACAGATACGCAGTATTTT.

The chain joins TRBV20-1 to TRBJ2-5; D uncertain. The CDR3 length is 13 residues. The germline V and J ends were trimmed by 5 bases and 2 bases, with 12 bases remaining between them. CDR1 and CDR2 from the germline V gene are DFQATT and SNEGSKA (reference sequence). The CDR3 nucleotides read TGCAGTGCTCCCTGGGTCCGACAAGAGACCCAGTACTTC. Amino acid sequence: CSAPWVRQETQYF.

The chain carries TRBV20-1 and TRBJ2-4; the match to TRBD1 covers 8 bases. This CDR3 is 14 amino acids long. Germline lookup yields CDR1 DFQATT and CDR2 SNEGSKA (reference sequence). With V trimmed by 0 bases and J by 5 bases, 3 bases remained unmatched. CDR3 in DNA: TGCAGTGCTAGAGACGGGACAGGTCAAAACATTCAGTACTTC. Translating gives CSARDGTGQNIQYF.

In this sample, this clonotype turned up many times. One end of the junction does not line up with germline, which may come from a read error. V usage is TRBV5-1 and J usage is TRBJ1-1; 10 bases match TRBD1. CDR1 is SGHRS, CDR2 YFSETQ, per germline. The CDR3 is 14 amino acids. CDR3 sequence reads: CASSWTGGNTEAFF. DNA of the CDR3: TGTGCCAGCAGCTGGACAGGGGGGAACACTGAAGCTTTCTTT.

In the case of this clonotype: The junction and the germline gene differ at one end; a read error may be behind it. The chain employs TRBV6-1 and TRBJ2-5, with D uncertain. Germline V gives CDR1 MNHNS, CDR2 SASEGT. The CDR3 spans 16 residues. The CDR3 here is CASSEAAGRPQETRYF. CDR3 coding DNA: TGTGCCAGCAGTGAAGCAGCCGGGCGGCCCCAAGAGACCCGGTACTTC.